This entry lists 8 T cell receptor beta chains sequenced from one sample in a study of regulatory T cells in long-lasting Graves disease. The TCR beta library used iRepertoire HTBI primers with Arm-PCR amplification of CDR3. TCRdb itself ran the multiplex PCR reads through MiXCR, one entry per CDR3 protein. The sample has approximately 350,000 distinct CDR3 sequences; 16% are singletons. Time point indicated: newly diagnosed GD, antithyroid drugs for less than 3 months. Preparation of the TCR library used RNA extracted from PBMCs. These data also featured in a second study, about T cells in Graves' hyperthyroidism and ophthalmopathy.

The sequenced sample was peripheral blood mononuclear cells (PBMCs), obtained at new diagnosis, from a patient treated with antithyroid drugs. The receptors shown here come from a man in his forties or fifties with Graves disease.

The sample holds many counts of this clonotype. The chain combines TRBV2 with TRBJ1-3; TRBD1 might be the D (5 bases). Trimming left V 6 bases short and J 3 bases short, with 18 bases between. The V gene's germline CDR1 is SNHLY and CDR2 FYNNEI. The CDR3 is 16 amino acids. CDR3 nucleotides: TGTGCCAGCAGCCCTCTCTCCTGGGGCGGTGGAAACACCATATATTTT. Translated, it gives CASSPLSWGGGNTIYF.

This clonotype was seen at least ten times. The chain uses TRBV2 and TRBJ2-6; no clear D gene. V lost 2 bases to trimming and J lost 0 bases, with 2 bases between them. This CDR3 is built from 14 residues. From germline, CDR1 is SNHLY and CDR2 FYNNEI. CDR3 amino acids: CASSESSGANVLTF. CDR3 sequence (DNA): TGTGCCAGCAGTGAATCCTCTGGGGCCAACGTCCTGACTTTC.

The chain uses TRBV6-9 and TRBJ2-7, with TRBD2 as a possible D gene (5 bases). Trimming cost V 3 bases and J 6 bases, with 9 bases left between them. This CDR3 region has 12 residues. Germline CDR1 reads MNHGY; CDR2 reads SVAAGI. CDR3 sequence (DNA): TGTGCCAGCAGTTACCGTGGAGGCGAGCAGTACTTC. Protein: CASSYRGGEQYF.

The gene calls are TRBV2 and TRBJ2-5; the match to TRBD2 covers 12 bases. Germline V gene data show CDR1 as SNHLY and CDR2 as FYNNEI. With 4 bases clipped from V and 2 bases from J, the junction kept 8 bases outside the gene matches. The CDR3 extends over 17 amino acids. CDR3 coding DNA: TGTGCCAGCAGTGGTACTAGCGGGGGGCCCCCGCAAGAGACCCAGTACTTC. This encodes CASSGTSGGPPQETQYF.

This clonotype showed up many times. The chain has TRBV7-9 and TRBJ2-1; D is possibly TRBD1 (6 bases). The ends were cut back, 5 bases at V and 0 bases at J, with 14 bases in the middle. CDR1 and CDR2 (germline): SEHNR, FQNEAQ (reference sequence). The CDR3 length is 16 residues. As DNA, the CDR3 is TGTGCCAGCAGCCCAATCCCCAGGGGCTCCTACAATGAGCAGTTCTTC. Translated: CASSPIPRGSYNEQFF.

CDR3 loop: CATSRDFYTGELFF. The CDR3 DNA sequence: TGTGCCACCAGCAGAGATTTTTACACCGGGGAGCTGTTTTTT. V usage is TRBV15 and J usage is TRBJ2-2; D is ambiguous. This CDR3 has 14 residues. The V gene lost 0 bases and the J gene lost 3 bases, with 5 bases spanning the gap. Germline V gives CDR1 LNHNV, CDR2 YYDKDF (reference sequence).

This clonotype was detected a few times. The chain carries TRBV20-1 and TRBJ1-2, with no clear D. Germline CDR1 reads DFQATT; CDR2 reads SNEGSKA (reference sequence). The CDR3 is 13 residues long. V was trimmed by 0 bases and J by 2 bases, leaving 7 bases between them. Written as DNA, the CDR3 is TGCAGTGCTAGAGATACAGAAAACTATGGCTACACCTTC. Translated, it gives CSARDTENYGYTF.

A note on this clonotype: An end of the junction differs from the germline gene, which may be a read error. The chain combines TRBV3-1 with TRBJ1-5; D is possibly TRBD1 (6 bases). CDR1 and CDR2 (germline): LGHDT, YNNKEL (reference sequence). This CDR3 has 13 residues. The CDR3 sequence is CASSLTGTQLQHF. The CDR3 DNA reads as TGTGCCAGCAGCCTAACAGGGACTCAGCTCCAGCATTTT.